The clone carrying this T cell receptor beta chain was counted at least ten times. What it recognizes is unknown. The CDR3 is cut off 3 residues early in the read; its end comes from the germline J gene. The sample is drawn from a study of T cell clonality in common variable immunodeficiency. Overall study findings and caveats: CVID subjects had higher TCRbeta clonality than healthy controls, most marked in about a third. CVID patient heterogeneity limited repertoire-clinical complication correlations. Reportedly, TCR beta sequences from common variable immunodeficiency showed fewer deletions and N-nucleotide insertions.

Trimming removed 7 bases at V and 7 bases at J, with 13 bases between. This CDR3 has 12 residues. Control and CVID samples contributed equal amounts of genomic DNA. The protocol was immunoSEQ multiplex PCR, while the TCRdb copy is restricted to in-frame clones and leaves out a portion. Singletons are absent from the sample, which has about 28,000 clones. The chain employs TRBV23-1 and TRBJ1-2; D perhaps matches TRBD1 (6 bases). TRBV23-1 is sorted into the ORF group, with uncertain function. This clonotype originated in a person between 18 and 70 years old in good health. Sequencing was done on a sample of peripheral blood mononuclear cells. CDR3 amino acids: CASNPQGSGYTF. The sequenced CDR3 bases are TGCGCCAGCAACCCACAGGGAAGTGGC.